Shown below are 4 T cell receptor beta chains from a single sample sequenced in a study of cytomegalovirus exposure and HLA in healthy donors. Primers for the PCR totalled 60 Vbeta and 13 Jbeta. The table came from immunoSEQ multiplex PCR; TCRdb's copy has only in-frame clones and leaves some out. Of 20,000 to 30,000 clones in the sample, more than 70% were seen once. The sequenced sample was PBMCs. The receptors originated from a male donor in good health and CMV-seronegative.

Turning to this clone: One end of the junction does not line up with germline, which may come from a read error. Within the sample, other DNA sequences also encode this same CDR3. The rearrangement joins TRBV5-1 to TRBJ2-3, with D possibly matching TRBD2 (5 bases). The CDR3 extends over 17 amino acids. Looked up from germline, CDR1 is SGHRS and CDR2 is YFSETQ. The CDR3 coding sequence is TGTGCCAGCAGCTCCCCCCACCTAGCTGAAACCACAGATACGCAGTATTTT. Its protein product is CASSSPHLAETTDTQYF.

As for this clone: Within the sample, other DNA sequences also encode this same CDR3. CDR3 sequence: CASRTGVSGANVLTF. DNA of the CDR3: TGTGCCAGTAGGACAGGGGTTTCTGGGGCCAACGTCCTGACTTTC. V gene TRBV19 combines with J gene TRBJ2-6, with 8 nucleotides matching TRBD1. J lost 1 base, V lost 6 bases, and 2 bases had no gene match. CDR1 and CDR2 from the germline V gene are LNHDA and SQIVND (reference sequence). The CDR3 is 15 residues long.

This chain connects TRBV30 to TRBJ1-2; D is perhaps TRBD1 (5 bases). CDR1 and CDR2 from the germline V gene are GTSNPN and SVGIG (reference sequence). Trimming left V 5 bases short and J 8 bases short, with 15 bases between. The CDR3 runs 12 residues. CDR3 sequence: CAWAPGIGGYTF. The CDR3 DNA reads as TGTGCCTGGGCCCCAGGGATTGGAGGCTACACCTTC.

The J gene is TRBJ2-3, the V gene TRBV11-3; 14 nucleotides agree with TRBD2. V gave up 5 bases and J gave up 4 bases; unmatched junction bases: 5. Germline assignment: CDR1 SGHNT and CDR2 YENEEA. The CDR3 consists of 16 residues. The CDR3 region has the DNA TGTGCCAGCAGCCCGGGACTAGCGGGAGAGTCAGATACGCAGTATTTT. Its protein product is CASSPGLAGESDTQYF.